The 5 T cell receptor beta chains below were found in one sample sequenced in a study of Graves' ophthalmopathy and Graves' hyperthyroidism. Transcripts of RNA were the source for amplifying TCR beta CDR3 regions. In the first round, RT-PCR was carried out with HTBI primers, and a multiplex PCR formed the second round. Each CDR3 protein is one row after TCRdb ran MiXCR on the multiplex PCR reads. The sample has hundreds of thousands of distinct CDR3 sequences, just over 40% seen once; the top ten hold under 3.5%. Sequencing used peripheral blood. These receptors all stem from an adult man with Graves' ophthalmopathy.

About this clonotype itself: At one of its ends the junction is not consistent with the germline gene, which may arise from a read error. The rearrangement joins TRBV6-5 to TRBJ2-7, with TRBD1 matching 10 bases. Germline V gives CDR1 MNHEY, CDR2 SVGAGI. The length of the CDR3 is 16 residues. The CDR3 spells CASSSSRQGAGNEQCF. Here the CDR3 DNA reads TGTGCCAGCAGTTCCTCCCGACAGGGGGCAGGAAACGAGCAGTGCTTC.

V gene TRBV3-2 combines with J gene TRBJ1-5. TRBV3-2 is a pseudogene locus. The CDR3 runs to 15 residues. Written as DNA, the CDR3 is TGTGCCAGCAGCCAAGGGCCCACTAGCAATCAGCCCCAGCATTTT. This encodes CASSQGPTSNQPQHF.

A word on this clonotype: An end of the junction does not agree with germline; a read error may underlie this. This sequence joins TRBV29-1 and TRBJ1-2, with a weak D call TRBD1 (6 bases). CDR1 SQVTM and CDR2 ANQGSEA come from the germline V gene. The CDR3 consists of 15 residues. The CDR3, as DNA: TGCAGTGAGCTTCCGGGGACAAAAGCTAACTACGGCTACACCTTC. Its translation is CSELPGTKANYGYTF. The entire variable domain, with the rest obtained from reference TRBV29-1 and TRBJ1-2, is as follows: SAVISQKPSRDICQRGTSLTIQCQVDSQVTMMFWYRQQPGQSLTLIATANQGSEATYESGFVIDKFPISRPNLTFSTLTVSNMSPEDSSIYLCSELPGTKANYGYTFGSGTRLTVV.

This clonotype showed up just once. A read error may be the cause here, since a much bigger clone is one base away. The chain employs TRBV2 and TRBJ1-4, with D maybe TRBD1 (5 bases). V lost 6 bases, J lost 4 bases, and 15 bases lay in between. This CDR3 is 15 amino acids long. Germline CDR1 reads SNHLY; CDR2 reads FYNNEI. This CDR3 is CASSEKAGNNEKLFF. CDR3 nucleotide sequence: TGTGCCAGCAGCGAAAAGGCAGGGAATAATGAAAAACTGTTTTTT. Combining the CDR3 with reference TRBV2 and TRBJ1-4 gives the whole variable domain EPEVTQTPSHQVTQMGQEVILRCVPISNHLYFYWYRQILGQKVEFLVSFYNNEISEKSEIFDDQFSVERPDGSNFTLKIRSTKLEDSAMYFCASSEKAGNNEKLFFGSGTQLSVL.

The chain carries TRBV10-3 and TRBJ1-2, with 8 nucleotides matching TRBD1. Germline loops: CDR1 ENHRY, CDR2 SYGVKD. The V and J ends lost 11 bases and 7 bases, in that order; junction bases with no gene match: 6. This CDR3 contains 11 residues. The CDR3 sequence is CAVGQVSGYTF. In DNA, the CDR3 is TGTGCCGTGGGACAGGTCTCTGGCTACACCTTC.